The 10 T cell receptor beta chains below were found in one sample sequenced in a study of T cell clonality in common variable immunodeficiency. TCRdb's table, derived via immunoSEQ multiplex PCR, lists solely in-frame clones and lacks some. Observed in the sample are 40,000 or so clones, none of them singletons. The sequenced material came from peripheral blood mononuclear cells. The receptors shown here come from a person aged 18 to 69 in good health.

This clone was seen a few times. Here the CDR3 reads CSANRDPAYNDYTF. The sequenced CDR3 bases are TGCAGTGCGAACAGGGACCCCGCCTACAATGAC. This chain uses TRBV20-1 with TRBJ1-2; a possible D gene is TRBD1 (6 bases). Read coverage stops 3 residues before the CDR3 terminus; the germline J gene supplies the remainder. The CDR3 sequence is 14 residues long. Germline V gene sequence: CDR1 DFQATT, CDR2 SNEGSKA (reference sequence).

Notes on this clone: The read gets to within 3 residues of the CDR3 end, and the germline J gene fills in the rest. The gene calls are TRBV7-3 and TRBJ1-5; the D gene is possibly TRBD1 (5 bases). The germline V gene has CDR1 SGHTA and CDR2 FQGTGA. This CDR3 is 15 amino acids long. V shed 5 bases and J shed 5 bases, with 16 bases lying between them. The CDR3 here is CASSDSYTRDQPQHF. The DNA read from the CDR3 is TGTGCCAGCAGCGACAGCTACACACGGGATCAGCCC.

In this sample, this clone turned up many times. The read stops 3 residues short of the end of the CDR3; the missing end is completed from the germline J gene. The chain combines TRBV30 with TRBJ2-7; D might be TRBD1 (5 bases). With 0 bases removed from V and 3 bases from J, the gap between germline ends came to 15 bases. Germline loops: CDR1 GTSNPN, CDR2 SVGIG (reference sequence). The CDR3 spans 15 residues. CDR3 in amino acids: CAWSVLSQENYEQYF. The CDR3 DNA, read in part, is TGTGCCTGGAGTGTACTGTCACAGGAGAACTACGAG. Drawing the rest from reference TRBV30 and TRBJ2-7, the complete variable domain is SQTIHQWPATLVQPVGSPLSLECTVEGTSNPNLYWYRQAAGRGLQLLFYSVGIGQISSEVPQNLSASRPQDRQFILSSKKLLLSDSGFYLCAWSVLSQENYEQYFGPGTRLTVT.

This clone was counted at least ten times. The observed sequence ends 3 residues before the CDR3 terminus, with the missing tail filled in from the germline J gene. The chain joins TRBV11-2 to TRBJ2-3; 7 bases are shared with TRBD2. The CDR3 contains 15 residues. With 5 bases clipped from V and 3 bases from J, the junction kept 8 bases outside the gene matches. CDR1 and CDR2 (germline): SGHAT, FQNNGV. CDR3 sequence: CASSAALAYTDTQYF. CDR3 DNA, as far as it was read: TGTGCCAGCAGCGCCGCACTAGCGTATACAGATACG. The full variable domain, rest sourced from reference TRBV11-2 and TRBJ2-3, is EAGVAQSPRYKIIEKRQSVAFWCNPISGHATLYWYQQILGQGPKLLIQFQNNGVVDDSQLPKDRFSAERLKGVDSTLKIQPAKLEDSAVYLCASSAALAYTDTQYFGPGTRLTVL.

This clone appeared many times. The missing CDR3 end, 3 residues past where the read stops, is filled in from the germline J gene. The J gene is TRBJ2-2, the V gene TRBV4-1, with 12 bases matching TRBD1. V was clipped by 1 base and J by 5 bases; unmatched bases: 8. From germline, CDR1 is MGHRA and CDR2 YSYEKL. This CDR3 has 18 amino acids. The CDR3 DNA, read in part, is TGCGCCAGCAGCCAAGGGGACAGGGGGCGGTTGGGAACCGGGGAG. Its protein is CASSQGDRGRLGTGE. The entire CDR3 is CASSQGDRGRLGTGELFF.

On this clone: The observed sequence ends 3 residues before the CDR3 terminus, with the missing tail filled in from the germline J gene. The chain couples TRBV18 to TRBJ1-2; 10 nucleotides align to TRBD1. The CDR3 extends over 15 amino acids. Germline V gene sequence: CDR1 KGHSH, CDR2 LQKENI. CDR3 bases read: TGTGCCAGCTCACCAGTGACAGGGGGCCTTTACGAC. Translation gives CASSPVTGGLYD. The CDR3 in its entirety is CASSPVTGGLYDYTF.

Comments on this clone: The sequence runs out 3 residues before the end of the CDR3; the remainder is reconstructed from the germline J gene. The chain uses TRBV30 and TRBJ2-7; possible D gene TRBD1, 6 bases. Germline V gives CDR1 GTSNPN, CDR2 SVGIG (reference sequence). The CDR3 runs 13 residues. V was clipped by 0 bases and J by 2 bases, with 8 bases between them. CDR3 DNA, as far as it was read: TGTGCCTGGAGTGTACGACAGGCCTACGAG. Translated: CAWSVRQAYE. The CDR3 in full is CAWSVRQAYEQYF.

This clone has ten or more counts. Sequencing ends 3 residues short of the CDR3 end; the germline J gene provides the rest. The rearrangement joins TRBV18 to TRBJ2-6, with 7 bases aligning to TRBD1. Germline V gene sequence: CDR1 KGHSH, CDR2 LQKENI. The CDR3 is 16 residues long. Trimming removed 3 bases from V and 1 base from J; junction bases left unmatched: 3. This CDR3 reads CASSPETGSGANVLTF. The sequenced part of the CDR3 DNA is TGTGCCAGCTCACCGGAGACAGGGTCTGGGGCCAACGTC.

This clone has a count of ten or more. The read finishes 3 residues shy of the CDR3 end, and the germline J gene is used to complete it. V gene TRBV20-1 combines with J gene TRBJ2-3; 10 nucleotides align to TRBD1. Germline CDR1 DFQATT, CDR2 SNEGSKA (reference sequence). The CDR3 runs to 14 residues. CDR3 residues: CSATGTGVYQPQYF. Partial CDR3 DNA: TGCAGTGCAACCGGGACAGGGGTTTATCAGCCG.

With respect to this clone: The read comes to an end 3 residues before the CDR3 does, leaving the germline J gene to fill in the end. The chain has TRBV7-9 and TRBJ1-4; D uncertain. The CDR3 runs to 14 residues. Germline CDR1 reads SEHNR; CDR2 reads FQNEAQ (reference sequence). The CDR3: CASSLSGNNSPLFF. The part of the CDR3 DNA that was read is TGTGCCAGCAGCCTCTCAGGCAATAATTCACCA.